This T cell receptor beta chain was captured in a study of spatial heterogeneity in lung cancer. About the research overall: Beta-chain sequences were consistently detected more often than alpha-chain sequences. TCR and UMI combinations that were unique each appeared, on average, more than ten times in raw reads. General study results and limits: Detection of ubiquitous tumor TCRs in blood was higher at resection than follow-up.

Time point: blood at routine non-recurrence follow-up after resection. In each case, whole RNA from tumor, nontumor lung or frozen PBMC was sequenced unsorted. Germline CDR1 reads SEHNR; CDR2 reads FQNEAQ (reference sequence). This CDR3 contains 16 residues. V gave up 3 bases and J gave up 0 bases, with 12 bases separating them. This clonotype was observed a handful of times. Its antigen remains unknown. In the library, each TCR cDNA molecule bore its own unique molecular identifier. MiXCR was run by TCRdb on the 5' RACE reads, yielding one entry per CDR3 protein. This table has more than 95,000 distinct CDR3 sequences, 9% to 15% appearing once.

The input for sequencing was PBMCs, taken at follow-up. This TCR was recovered from a male donor with early-stage non-small cell lung cancer. The chain has TRBV7-9 and TRBJ1-3; D unclear. The CDR3 DNA is TGTGCCAGCAGCTTGTCCGGGATCTTCTCTGGAAACACCATATATTTT. It codes for CASSLSGIFSGNTIYF.